This T cell receptor (beta chain) originates from a study of cytomegalovirus exposure and HLA in healthy donors. General observations from the study: The study assumed roughly uniform donor sequencing depth for presence/absence analyses. In a later analysis, DRB1 alleles had the most associated TCRs; HLA-C alleles the fewest.

The primer mix had 60 Vbeta and 13 Jbeta primers. Libraries were prepared by immunoSEQ multiplex PCR; TCRdb keeps only in-frame clonotypes and omits some of them. Across tens of thousands of clones, the top ten clones capture almost 4% of the sample. About this clone: The antigen is not known.

Germline loops: CDR1 MNHNS, CDR2 SASEGT. Trimming cost V 6 bases and J 5 bases; bases outside gene matches: 3. This CDR3 region has 13 residues. The sample taken for sequencing was PBMCs. The TCR sequence derives from a male donor in good health and CMV-seronegative. This chain connects TRBV6-1 to TRBJ1-5, with 8 nucleotides matching TRBD1. DNA for the CDR3: TGTGCCAGCAGAAAGACAGGGGATCAGCCCCAGCATTTT. Its translation: CASRKTGDQPQHF.